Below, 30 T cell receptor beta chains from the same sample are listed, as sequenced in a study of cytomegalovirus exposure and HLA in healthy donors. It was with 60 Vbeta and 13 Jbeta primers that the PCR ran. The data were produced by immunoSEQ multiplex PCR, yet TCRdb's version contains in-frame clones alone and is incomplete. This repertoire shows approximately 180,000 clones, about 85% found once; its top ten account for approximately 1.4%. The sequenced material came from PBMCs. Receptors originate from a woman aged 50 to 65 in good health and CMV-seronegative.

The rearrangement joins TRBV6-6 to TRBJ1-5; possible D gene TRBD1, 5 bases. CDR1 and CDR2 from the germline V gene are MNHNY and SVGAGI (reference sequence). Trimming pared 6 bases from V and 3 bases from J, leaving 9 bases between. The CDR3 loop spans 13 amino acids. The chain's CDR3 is CASSDSVNQPQHF. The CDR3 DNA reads TGTGCCAGCAGCGACAGCGTCAATCAGCCCCAGCATTTT.

The CDR3 region has the DNA TGCGCCAGCCGGCCCGGGGGGATGAACACTGAAGCTTTCTTT. It encodes CASRPGGMNTEAFF. This rearrangement joins TRBV5-1 to TRBJ1-1; the D gene is possibly TRBD1 (5 bases). Germline loops: CDR1 SGHRS, CDR2 YFSETQ. Trimming removed 7 bases at V and 0 bases at J, with 13 bases between. The CDR3 totals 14 residues.

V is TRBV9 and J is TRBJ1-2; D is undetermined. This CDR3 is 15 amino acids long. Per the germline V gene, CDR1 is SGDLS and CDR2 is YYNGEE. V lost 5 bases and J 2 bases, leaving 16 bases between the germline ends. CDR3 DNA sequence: TGTGCCAGCAGTGCCGACTTGAGAGCAAACTATGGCTACACCTTC. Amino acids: CASSADLRANYGYTF.

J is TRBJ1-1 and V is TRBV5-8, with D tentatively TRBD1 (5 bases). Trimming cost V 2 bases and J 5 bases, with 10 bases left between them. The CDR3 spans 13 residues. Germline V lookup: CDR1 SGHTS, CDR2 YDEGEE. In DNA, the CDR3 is TGTGCCAGCAGCTTAATTGCAGGGACTGAAGCTTTCTTT. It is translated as CASSLIAGTEAFF.

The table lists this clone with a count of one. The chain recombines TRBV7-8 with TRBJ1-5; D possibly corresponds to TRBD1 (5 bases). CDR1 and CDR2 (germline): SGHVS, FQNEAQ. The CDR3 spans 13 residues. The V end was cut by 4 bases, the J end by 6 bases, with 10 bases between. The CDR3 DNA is TGTGCCAGCAGCTCCCCGGGACTTCAGCCCCAGCATTTT. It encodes CASSSPGLQPQHF.

CDR3 in amino acids: CASSLPGAAEPQHF. The CDR3 DNA sequence: TGTGCCAGCAGTCTTCCAGGGGCCGCGGAGCCCCAGCATTTT. The chain couples TRBV6-5 to TRBJ1-5; a possible D gene is TRBD1 (6 bases). The germline V and J ends were trimmed by 5 bases and 8 bases, with 16 bases remaining between them. CDR1 is MNHEY, CDR2 SVGAGI, per germline. The CDR3 has 14 amino acids.

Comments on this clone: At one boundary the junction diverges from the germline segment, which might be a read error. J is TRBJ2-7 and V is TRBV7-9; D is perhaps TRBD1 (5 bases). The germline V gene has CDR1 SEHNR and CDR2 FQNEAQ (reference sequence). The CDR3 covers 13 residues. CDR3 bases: TGTTCCAGCAGCCCCCAGGGCTCCTACGAGCAGTACTTC. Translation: CSSSPQGSYEQYF. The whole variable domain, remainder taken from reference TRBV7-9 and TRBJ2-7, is DTGVSQNPRHKITKRGQNVTFRCDPISEHNRLYWYRQTLGQGPEFLTYFQNEAQLEKSRLLSDRFSAERPKGSFSTLEIQRTEQGDSAMYLCSSSPQGSYEQYFGPGTRLTVT.

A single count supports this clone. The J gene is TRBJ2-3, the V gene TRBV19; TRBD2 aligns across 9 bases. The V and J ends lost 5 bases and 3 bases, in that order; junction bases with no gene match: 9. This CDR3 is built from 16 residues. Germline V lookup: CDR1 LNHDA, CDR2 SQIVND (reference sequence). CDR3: CASSRRGGGATDTQYF. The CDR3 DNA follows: TGTGCCAGTAGTCGCCGGGGCGGGGGGGCAACAGATACGCAGTATTTT.

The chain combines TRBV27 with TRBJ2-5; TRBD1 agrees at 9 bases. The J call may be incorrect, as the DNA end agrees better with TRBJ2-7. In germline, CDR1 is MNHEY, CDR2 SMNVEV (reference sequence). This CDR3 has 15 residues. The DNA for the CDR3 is TGTGCCAGCAGCGACACAGGGGGCCTTACCTACGAGCAGTACTTC. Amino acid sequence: CASSDTGGLTYEQYF.

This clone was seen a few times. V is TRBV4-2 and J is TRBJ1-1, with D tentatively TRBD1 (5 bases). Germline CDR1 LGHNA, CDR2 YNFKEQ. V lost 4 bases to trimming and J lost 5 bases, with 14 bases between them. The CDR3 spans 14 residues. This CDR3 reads CASSPGLYRTEAFF. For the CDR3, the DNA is TGTGCCAGCAGCCCGGGACTGTATCGGACTGAAGCTTTCTTT.

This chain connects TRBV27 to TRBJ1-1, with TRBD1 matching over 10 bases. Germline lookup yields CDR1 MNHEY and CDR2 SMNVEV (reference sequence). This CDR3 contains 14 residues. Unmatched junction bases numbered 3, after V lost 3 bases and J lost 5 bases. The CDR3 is CASSFRGQGTEAFF. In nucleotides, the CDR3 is TGTGCCAGCAGTTTCCGGGGACAGGGGACTGAAGCTTTCTTT.

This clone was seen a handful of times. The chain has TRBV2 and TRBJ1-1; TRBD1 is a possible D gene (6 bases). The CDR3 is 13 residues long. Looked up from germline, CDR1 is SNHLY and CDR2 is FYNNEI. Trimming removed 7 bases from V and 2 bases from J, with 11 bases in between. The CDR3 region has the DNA TGTGCCAGCACACAGGACAGCAACACTGAAGCTTTCTTT. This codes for CASTQDSNTEAFF.

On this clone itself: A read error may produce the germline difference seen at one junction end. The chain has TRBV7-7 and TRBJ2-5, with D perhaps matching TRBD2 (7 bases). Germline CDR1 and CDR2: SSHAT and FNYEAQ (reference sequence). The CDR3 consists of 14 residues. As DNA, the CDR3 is TGTGCTAGCAGCTTAGGGGGGGGGAGAGAGACCCAGTACTTC. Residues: CASSLGGGRETQYF.

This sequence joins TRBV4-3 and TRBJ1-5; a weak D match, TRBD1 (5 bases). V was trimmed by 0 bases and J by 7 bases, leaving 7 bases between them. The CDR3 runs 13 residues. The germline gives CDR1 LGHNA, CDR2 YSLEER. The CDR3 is CASSQDRVQPQHF. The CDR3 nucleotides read TGCGCCAGCAGCCAAGACAGGGTCCAGCCCCAGCATTTT.

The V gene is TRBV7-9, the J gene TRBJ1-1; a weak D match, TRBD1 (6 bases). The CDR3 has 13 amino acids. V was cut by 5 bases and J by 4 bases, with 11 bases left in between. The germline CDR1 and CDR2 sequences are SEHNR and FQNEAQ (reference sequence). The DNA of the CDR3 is TGTGCCAGCAGCCGTCAGGGGCGCACTGAAGCTTTCTTT. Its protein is CASSRQGRTEAFF.

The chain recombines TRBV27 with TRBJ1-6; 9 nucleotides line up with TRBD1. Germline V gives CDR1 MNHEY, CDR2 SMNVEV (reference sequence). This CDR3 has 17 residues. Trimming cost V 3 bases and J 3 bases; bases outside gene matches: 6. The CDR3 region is CASSLLTGGGYNSPLHF. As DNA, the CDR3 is TGTGCCAGCAGTTTGTTGACAGGGGGAGGCTATAATTCACCCCTCCACTTT.

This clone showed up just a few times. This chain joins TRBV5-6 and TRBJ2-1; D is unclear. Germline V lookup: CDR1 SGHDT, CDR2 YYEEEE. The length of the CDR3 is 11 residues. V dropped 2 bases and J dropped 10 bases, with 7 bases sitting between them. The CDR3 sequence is CASSLDLEQFF. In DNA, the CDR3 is TGTGCCAGCAGCTTAGACTTGGAGCAGTTCTTC.

The CDR3 coding sequence is TGTGCCAGCAGCGGGGGACTAGCGGGAGGCCCCGGCACAGATACGCAGTATTTT. Amino acids: CASSGGLAGGPGTDTQYF. The chain links TRBV9 to TRBJ2-3, with 15 bases that match TRBD2. The V gene's germline CDR1 is SGDLS and CDR2 YYNGEE. CDR3 size: 18 residues. Germline trimming cut 3 bases from V and 1 base from J; bases unmatched to any gene: 6.

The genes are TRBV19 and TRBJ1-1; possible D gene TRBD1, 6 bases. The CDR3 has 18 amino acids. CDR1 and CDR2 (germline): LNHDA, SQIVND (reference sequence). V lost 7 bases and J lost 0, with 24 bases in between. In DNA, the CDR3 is TGTGCCAGTACCCTACGGGGTCTCGGGGGGCGCCTGAACACTGAAGCTTTCTTT. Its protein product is CASTLRGLGGRLNTEAFF.

CDR3 loop: CASSPGGGTPEQFF. The CDR3 nucleotides read TGTGCCAGCAGCCCCGGTGGGGGGACCCCCGAGCAGTTCTTC. The chain couples TRBV7-2 to TRBJ2-1, with D possibly being TRBD2 (6 bases). Trimming took off 5 bases at V and 10 bases at J, with 18 bases between the two ends. This CDR3 comprises 14 residues. From germline, CDR1 is SGHTA and CDR2 FQGNSA.

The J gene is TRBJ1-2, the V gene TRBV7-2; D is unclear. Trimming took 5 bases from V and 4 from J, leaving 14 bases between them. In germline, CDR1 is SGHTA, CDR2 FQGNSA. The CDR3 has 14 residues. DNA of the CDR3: TGTGCCAGCAGCCCAGAGGTTATCCGCTATGGCTACACCTTC. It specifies CASSPEVIRYGYTF.

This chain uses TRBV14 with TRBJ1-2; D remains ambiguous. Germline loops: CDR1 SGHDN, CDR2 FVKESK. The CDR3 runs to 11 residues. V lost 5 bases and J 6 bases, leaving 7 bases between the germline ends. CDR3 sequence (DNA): TGTGCCAGCAGCGAGGGAGATGGCTACACCTTC. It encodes CASSEGDGYTF.

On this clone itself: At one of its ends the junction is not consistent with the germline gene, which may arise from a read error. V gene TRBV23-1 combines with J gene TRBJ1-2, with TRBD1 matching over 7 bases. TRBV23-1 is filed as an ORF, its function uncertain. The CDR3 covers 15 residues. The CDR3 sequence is CASSQRGTGVYGCTF. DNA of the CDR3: TGCGCCAGCAGTCAAAGGGGAACAGGGGTCTATGGCTGCACCTTC.

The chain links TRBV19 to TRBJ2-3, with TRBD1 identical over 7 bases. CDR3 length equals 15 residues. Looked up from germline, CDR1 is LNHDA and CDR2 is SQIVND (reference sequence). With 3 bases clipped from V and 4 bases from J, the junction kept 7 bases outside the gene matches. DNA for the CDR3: TGTGCCAGTAGTATCAAACAGGGGCGCGCAGATACGCAGTATTTT. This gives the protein CASSIKQGRADTQYF.

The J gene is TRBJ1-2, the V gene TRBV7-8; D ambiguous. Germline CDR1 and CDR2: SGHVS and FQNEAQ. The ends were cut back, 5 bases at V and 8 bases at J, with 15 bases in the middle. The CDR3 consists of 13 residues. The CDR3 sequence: CASSPTPLRGYTF. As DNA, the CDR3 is TGTGCCAGCAGCCCCACACCCTTGCGGGGCTACACCTTC. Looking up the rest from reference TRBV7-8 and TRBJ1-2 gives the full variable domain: GAGVSQSPRYKVAKRGQDVALRCDPISGHVSLFWYQQALGQGPEFLTYFQNEAQLDKSGLPSDRFFAERPEGSVSTLKIQRTQQEDSAVYLCASSPTPLRGYTFGSGTRLTVV.

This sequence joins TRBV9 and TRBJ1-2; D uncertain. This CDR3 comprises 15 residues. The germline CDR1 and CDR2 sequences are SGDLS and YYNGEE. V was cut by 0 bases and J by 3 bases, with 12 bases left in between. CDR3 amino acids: CASSVGAALDYGYTF. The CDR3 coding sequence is TGTGCCAGCAGCGTAGGGGCAGCCTTGGACTATGGCTACACCTTC. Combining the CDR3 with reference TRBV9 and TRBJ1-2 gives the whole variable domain DSGVTQTPKHLITATGQRVTLRCSPRSGDLSVYWYQQSLDQGLQFLIQYYNGEERAKGNILERFSAQQFPDLHSELNLSSLELGDSALYFCASSVGAALDYGYTFGSGTRLTVV.

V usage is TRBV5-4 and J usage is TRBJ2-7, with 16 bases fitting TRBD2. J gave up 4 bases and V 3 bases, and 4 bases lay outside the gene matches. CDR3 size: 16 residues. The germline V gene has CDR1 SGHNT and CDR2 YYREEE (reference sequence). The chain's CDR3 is CASSSGLAGGLYEQYF. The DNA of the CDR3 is TGTGCCAGCAGCTCGGGACTAGCGGGAGGGCTATACGAGCAGTACTTC. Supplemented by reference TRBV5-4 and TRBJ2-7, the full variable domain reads ETGVTQSPTHLIKTRGQQVTLRCSSQSGHNTVSWYQQALGQGPQFIFQYYREEENGRGNFPPRFSGLQFPNYSSELNVNALELDDSALYLCASSSGLAGGLYEQYFGPGTRLTVT.

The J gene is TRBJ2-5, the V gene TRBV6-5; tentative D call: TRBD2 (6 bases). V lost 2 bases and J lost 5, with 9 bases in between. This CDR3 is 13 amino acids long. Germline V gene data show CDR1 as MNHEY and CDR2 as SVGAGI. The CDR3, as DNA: TGTGCCAGCAGTTACGGACTAAAGGAGACCCAGTACTTC. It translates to CASSYGLKETQYF.

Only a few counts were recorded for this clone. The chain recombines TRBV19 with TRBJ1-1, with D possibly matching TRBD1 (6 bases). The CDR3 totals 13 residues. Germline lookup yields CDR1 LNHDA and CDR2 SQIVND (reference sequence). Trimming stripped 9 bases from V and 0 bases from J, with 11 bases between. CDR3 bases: TGTGCCAGCACCACAGGGTTGAACACTGAAGCTTTCTTT. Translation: CASTTGLNTEAFF. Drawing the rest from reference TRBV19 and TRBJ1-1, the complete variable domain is DGGITQSPKYLFRKEGQNVTLSCEQNLNHDAMYWYRQDPGQGLRLIYYSQIVNDFQKGDIAEGYSVSREKKESFPLTVTSAQKNPTAFYLCASTTGLNTEAFFGQGTRLTVV.

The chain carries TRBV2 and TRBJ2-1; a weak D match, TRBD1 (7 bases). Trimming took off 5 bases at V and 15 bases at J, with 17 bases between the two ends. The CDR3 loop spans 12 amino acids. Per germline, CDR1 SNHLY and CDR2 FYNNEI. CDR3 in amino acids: CASSWDSSAGFF. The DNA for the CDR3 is TGTGCCAGCAGTTGGGACAGCTCAGCGGGGTTCTTC.